This T cell receptor (beta chain) comes out of a study of OX40 agonist ivuxolimab in advanced cancers. Study as a whole: The patients received agonistic anti-OX40 (CD134) antibody ivuxolimab. Prior checkpoint blockade (anti-PD-1, anti-PD-L1 or anti-CTLA-4) was permitted; approximately 44% had it. Patient treatment consisted of intravenous ivuxolimab administration every 2 weeks at 0.01 to 10 mg/kg.

Sequencing used immunoSEQ multiplex PCR; TCRdb keeps in-frame clones, though not all of them. The sample consists of 15,000 to 20,000 clones, around four fifths of them appearing once. The CDR3 contains 14 residues. The V and J ends lost 5 bases and 2 bases respectively, with 12 bases between them. Per the germline V gene, CDR1 is SEHNR and CDR2 is FQNEAQ (reference sequence). Any history of autoimmune disease or systemic immunosuppression disqualified patients. V usage is TRBV7-9 and J usage is TRBJ2-5, with D possibly TRBD1 on 5 matching bases. The sequenced sample was CD4+ or CD8+ T cells sorted from blood, obtained in a trial of the OX40 agonist ivuxolimab. The TCR originated in an adult with an advanced solid tumor such as melanoma, head and neck, liver or kidney cancer. The CDR3 DNA follows: TGTGCCAGCAGCCCCCGGACACCGCAAGAGACCCAGTACTTC. Translating gives CASSPRTPQETQYF.